The T cell receptor beta chain under discussion was sequenced for a study of long-term antiretroviral therapy in people with HIV. Study-level findings and limits: Information on adherence, resistance and therapy changes was unavailable.

Trimming stripped 6 bases from V and 6 bases from J, with 18 bases between. The germline V gene has CDR1 WNHNN and CDR2 SYGVQD (reference sequence). This CDR3 is built from 14 residues. Samples were assayed with immunoSEQ v3.0 at survey level. Sequencing aimed at roughly 40,000-50,000 T-cell genomes per sample. TCRdb's copy holds only in-frame clones and misses some; the assay was immunoSEQ multiplex PCR. The sample has roughly 15,000 clones, roughly 80% seen once. To note about this clone: Antigen unknown.

The chain links TRBV10-1 to TRBJ2-7; D is perhaps TRBD2 (7 bases). This clonotype was obtained from a man under 40 with HIV. The sample here was unsorted PBMCs, taken less than 1.3 years before starting antiretroviral therapy. The DNA for the CDR3 is TGCGCCAGCAGCCGGGGGGCGAGCCCTAGCGAGCAGTACTTC. Its translation is CASSRGASPSEQYF.